Listed below are T cell receptor beta chains from one sample, sequenced in a study of T cell responses to AZD1222 COVID-19 vaccine. Libraries were prepared by immunoSEQ multiplex PCR; TCRdb keeps only in-frame clonotypes and omits some of them. The sample holds approximately 170,000 clones, around 90% seen once. This specimen consisted of peripheral blood, obtained on day 0 of AZD1222 vaccination. The receptors here all came from an adult in good health. Both conserved end residues are part of each CDR3.

v_call	cdr3_aa
TRBV5-4	CASSFGGREYEQYF
TRBV5-4	CASSRDRAEAFF
TRBV28	CASSGEGTAPLHF
TRBV28	CASSSSGVWEDGYTF
TRBV24-1	CATQGRGGVAGGYNEQFF
TRBV7-9	CASSLVVAGLNEQYF
TRBV7-3	CASSLTTGELFF
TRBV11-3	CASSDRSPGELFF
TRBV24-1	CATSPPGTTAGELFF
TRBV9	CASSVGLGETQYF
TRBV18	CASSPQDRGYTEAFF
TRBV28	CATAPPDRAGNTIYF
TRBV7-9	CASSVSGAQTEAFF
TRBV10-1	CASSVGRVPNTGELFF
TRBV27	CASSLIWGPTNEKLFF
TRBV28	CAIGGDLYGYTF
TRBV7-9	CASSRTGSYEQYF
TRBV6-5	CASSYSIPSTEAFF
TRBV30	CAWRQGGSQQYF
TRBV7-8	CASIKTANTGELFF
TRBV7-8	CASSSVPPYEQYF
TRBV6-5	CASSPSGAADYGYTF
TRBV13	CASSFAAWGTDNMNTEAFF
TRBV28	CASTPGTSGYNEQFF
TRBV2	CASSRDGSNYGYTF